A selection of T cell receptor beta chains follows, all from one sample in a study of long-term antiretroviral therapy in people with HIV. Assay: immunoSEQ multiplex PCR; the TCRdb copy retains only in-frame clones and omits some. The table has some 19,000 clones, 84% seen once; the top ten hold about 8.6%. The sequences come from unsorted PBMCs, collected 0.9 years after starting antiretroviral therapy. These receptors were collected from a young man with HIV. CDR3s include the opening cysteine and the closing phenylalanine or tryptophan. A D gene is named only where the DNA matches it firmly. For some rows the clone size is stated as once, few or many, or as a class when expanded; others skip it.

NA	TRBV2	few	TRBJ1-6	TGTGCCAGCAGTGATAGGACACCTAAAACCCTCCACTTT	CASSDRTPKTLHF
NA	TRBV5-1	NA	TRBJ1-2	TGCGCCAGCAGCCCGGGCGTTGGGAAGAACTATGGCTACACCTTC	CASSPGVGKNYGYTF
NA	TRBV6-6	medium-sized	TRBJ1-1	TGTGCCAGCAGTTACGGAGGGTCATACACTGAAGCTTTCTTT	CASSYGGSYTEAFF
NA	TRBV5-1	NA	TRBJ2-5	TGCGCCAGCAGCCCGACAGCGTACCAAGAGACCCAGTACTTC	CASSPTAYQETQYF
NA	TRBV27	NA	TRBJ2-2	TGTGCCAGCAGTTCCGAGGACACCGGGGAGCTGTTTTTT	CASSSEDTGELFF
NA	TRBV15	NA	TRBJ1-1	TGTGCCACCAGCCCCACAATCCTGAACACTGAAGCTTTCTTT	CATSPTILNTEAFF
TRBD1	TRBV10-3	few	TRBJ1-5	TGTGCCATCAGTCAGGGACAGGGGGACCTTAGCAATCAGCCCCAGCATTTT	CAISQGQGDLSNQPQHF
NA	TRBV19	NA	TRBJ1-5	TGTGCCAGTAGTATAGAAGCGTATAGCAATCAGCCCCAGCATTTT	CASSIEAYSNQPQHF
NA	TRBV13	NA	TRBJ2-3	TGTGCCAGCAGCCGCTTCGCGGGGGCCAGCACAGATACGCAGTATTTT	CASSRFAGASTDTQYF
NA	TRBV7-9	NA	TRBJ2-7	TGTGCCAGCAGCTCTTATGGCGGCGGTCCATACGAGCAGTACTTC	CASSSYGGGPYEQYF
NA	TRBV19	once	TRBJ2-1	TGTGCCAGTAGTTATGAGGGGGGGGAATACACTGAGCAGTTCTTC	CASSYEGGEYTEQFF
TRBD1	TRBV5-1	NA	TRBJ2-3	TGCGCCAGCAGCTTGGGAGGACAGGGGAGAACAGATACGCAGTATTTT	CASSLGGQGRTDTQYF
TRBD1	TRBV28	NA	TRBJ1-5	TGTGCCAGCAGTGCTCGGACAGGGAGACGGGGTCAGCCCCAGCATTTT	CASSARTGRRGQPQHF
NA	TRBV5-6	NA	TRBJ2-7	TGTGCCAGCAGCTTAACCCCCTACGAGCAGTACTTC	CASSLTPYEQYF
TRBD1	TRBV14	NA	TRBJ2-3	TGTGCCAGCAGCCAGCCGTTGACAGGGGTCCCCACGGATACGCAGTATTTT	CASSQPLTGVPTDTQYF
NA	TRBV6-4	few	TRBJ2-1	TGTGCCAGCAGTGAAAAGGACGCTAGTGAGCAGTTCTTC	CASSEKDASEQFF
NA	TRBV10-3	NA	TRBJ2-2	TGTGCCGTCTCCCCGGGGACCGGGGAGCTGTTTTTT	CAVSPGTGELFF
NA	TRBV9	NA	TRBJ1-6	TGTGCCAGCAGCGTTGGGGAAAACAGGCTCTCCTCCTATAATTCACCCCTCCACTTT	CASSVGENRLSSYNSPLHF
NA	TRBV6-6	NA	TRBJ2-5	TGTGCCAGCGGTCCGGGGGGCCTGGGACAAGAGACCCAGTACTTC	CASGPGGLGQETQYF
TRBD1	TRBV18	few	TRBJ1-2	TGTGCCAGCTCACCGTCGGGGACAGGGAACTATGGCTACACCTTC	CASSPSGTGNYGYTF
NA	TRBV28	NA	TRBJ1-2	TGTGCCAGCAGTTTGGGTCATAACTATGGCTACACCTTC	CASSLGHNYGYTF
TRBD1	TRBV2	NA	TRBJ1-4	TGTGCCAGCAGGATCGGGAGGACAGGGATCGAAAAACTGTTTTTT	CASRIGRTGIEKLFF
NA	TRBV4-2	NA	TRBJ2-2	TGTGCCAGCAGCCAGGGGGCGGGAACCGGGGAGCTGTTTTTT	CASSQGAGTGELFF
TRBD1	TRBV4-1	NA	TRBJ2-2	TGCGCCAGCAGCCAAGAGGACAGGGATAACACCGGGGAGCTGTTTTTT	CASSQEDRDNTGELFF
NA	TRBV10-1	NA	TRBJ2-2	TGCGCCAGCAGTGAGTCTGAGAACACCGGGGAGCTGTTTTTT	CASSESENTGELFF
NA	TRBV6-1	NA	TRBJ1-2	TGTGCCAGCAGTGAAGCGCGGGGCCTCTATGGCCACACCTTC	CASSEARGLYGHTF
NA	TRBV2	once	TRBJ1-2	TGTGCCAGCAGTCCCCTCGACAGGAGGGACTATGGCTACACCTTC	CASSPLDRRDYGYTF
TRBD2	TRBV27	NA	TRBJ2-3	TGTGCCAGCAGTTTATCAGGGCTAGCGGGGGCCACAGATACGCAGTATTTT	CASSLSGLAGATDTQYF
NA	TRBV5-1	NA	TRBJ2-3	TGCGCCAGCAGCTTGGCCCGGGGGGCGGGAGATACGCAGTATTTT	CASSLARGAGDTQYF
NA	TRBV7-2	NA	TRBJ1-4	TGTGCCAGCAGGTCCTTAACCGGTGAAAAACTGTTTTTT	CASRSLTGEKLFF
TRBD1	TRBV27	NA	TRBJ2-5	TGTGCCAGCAGTTTAGAGGGCAGGGGGGAGACCCAGTACTTC	CASSLEGRGETQYF
NA	TRBV28	NA	TRBJ2-5	TGTGCCAGCAGTTCATACGCTACCCTCAGGGCAGAGACCCAGTACTTC	CASSSYATLRAETQYF
NA	TRBV10-3	NA	TRBJ2-2	TGTGCCATCAGTGAGTCGTGGGCAGGAAGGGACGGGGAGCTGTTTTTT	CAISESWAGRDGELFF
TRBD1	TRBV6-6	NA	TRBJ1-1	TGTGCCAGCACCCTCCGGGACAGGGCGTCTGAAGCTTTCTTT	CASTLRDRASEAFF
NA	TRBV29-1	NA	TRBJ2-5	TGCAGCGTTTTTTATTCGGAGTTAGCCGAGGGGACCGAAATCCAAGAGACCCAGTACTTC	CSVFYSELAEGTEIQETQYF
NA	TRBV28	NA	TRBJ1-2	TGTGCCAGCATCTCGTCAGGGGAACTCTATGGCTACACCTTC	CASISSGELYGYTF
NA	TRBV2	NA	TRBJ1-6	TGTGCCAGCAATAGGGGGAATAATTCACCCCTCCACTTT	CASNRGNNSPLHF
NA	TRBV6-5	NA	TRBJ1-5	TGTGCCAGCAGCCGCTCCAGGGCCCTGTCGAAGCCCCAGCATTTT	CASSRSRALSKPQHF
NA	TRBV7-9	NA	TRBJ2-1	TGTGCCAGCAGCCTCGACTGGGGGAATGAGCAGTTCTTC	CASSLDWGNEQFF